These 32 T cell receptor beta chains originate from one sample sequenced in a study of cytomegalovirus exposure and HLA in healthy donors. The PCR made use of 60 Vbeta and 13 Jbeta primers. Generated by immunoSEQ multiplex PCR, the TCRdb table keeps only in-frame clones and is missing some. The repertoire includes around 150,000 clones, approximately 88% of them detected once, and approximately 1.5% sits in the top ten. The specimen was PBMCs. The receptors here all came from a woman aged 18-29 years in good health and CMV-seronegative.

The rearrangement links TRBV6-1 to TRBJ1-5; no reliable D call. The CDR3 runs 13 residues. Trimming cost V 8 bases and J 3 bases, with 11 bases left between them. The germline V gene encodes CDR1 MNHNS and CDR2 SASEGT. The CDR3 region has the DNA TGTGCCAGCGTCTGGGCGATCAATCAGCCCCAGCATTTT. Its protein is CASVWAINQPQHF.

The CDR3 DNA reads as TGTGCCAGCAGTTTCTCAGGGGTAGAGACCCAGTACTTC. This encodes CASSFSGVETQYF. The chain links TRBV28 to TRBJ2-5, with a tentative D call TRBD1 (6 bases). Germline CDR1 and CDR2: MDHEN and SYDVKM. CDR3 size: 13 residues. V lost 3 bases, J lost 4 bases, and 9 bases lay in between.

The rearrangement uses TRBV5-4 and TRBJ2-3, with 11 bases matching TRBD2. The germline V gene encodes CDR1 SGHNT and CDR2 YYREEE (reference sequence). The CDR3 consists of 15 residues. With V trimmed by 6 bases and J by 4 bases, 7 bases remained unmatched. The CDR3 sequence: CASKASGGYADTQYF. The CDR3 DNA sequence: TGTGCCAGCAAGGCTAGCGGGGGGTATGCAGATACGCAGTATTTT.

This sequence joins TRBV7-3 and TRBJ2-1, with D maybe TRBD1 (6 bases). Deletions cut 0 bases from V and 8 bases from J, with 14 bases between. Per germline, CDR1 SGHTA and CDR2 FQGTGA. The CDR3 totals 15 residues. The CDR3 DNA is TGTGCCAGCAGCTTAACCCAAATGACAGGCCATGAGCAGTTCTTC. It codes for CASSLTQMTGHEQFF.

V is TRBV2 and J is TRBJ2-2; no firm D call. Trimming stripped 6 bases from V and 1 base from J, with 6 bases between. The CDR3 is made up of 13 amino acids. Germline V CDR1 and CDR2: SNHLY, FYNNEI. CDR3 nucleotide sequence: TGTGCCAGCAGAAGCATGAACACCGGGGAGCTGTTTTTT. Its protein is CASRSMNTGELFF.

The rearrangement links TRBV11-2 to TRBJ2-2; TRBD1 matches 7 bases. The germline V gene encodes CDR1 SGHAT and CDR2 FQNNGV. V was clipped by 5 bases and J by 4 bases; unmatched bases: 10. The CDR3 spans 16 residues. CDR3 nucleotides: TGTGCCAGCAGCAACCCGGGACAGATTCCCACCGGGGAGCTGTTTTTT. Translating gives CASSNPGQIPTGELFF.

The chain employs TRBV5-1 and TRBJ2-5; D remains unclear. The last part of the DNA fits TRBJ2-7 better; the J call may be wrong. The germline CDR1 and CDR2 sequences are SGHRS and YFSETQ. This CDR3 comprises 14 residues. CDR3 sequence (DNA): TGCGCCAGCAGCTTGGCGGGTAATTCCTACGAGCAGTACTTC. Protein sequence: CASSLAGNSYEQYF.

V and J are TRBV2 and TRBJ1-1; D remains ambiguous. The CDR3 loop spans 14 amino acids. Germline values: CDR1 SNHLY, CDR2 FYNNEI. The V and J ends lost 3 bases and 1 base respectively, with 9 bases between them. The CDR3 region has the DNA TGTGCCAGCAGTGATCTTATCCCGAACACTGAAGCTTTCTTT. It specifies CASSDLIPNTEAFF.

The chain links TRBV6-1 to TRBJ2-7; 11 bases align to TRBD2. V shed 6 bases and J 2 bases; nucleotides not matched to a gene: 3. The CDR3 consists of 14 residues. Germline-derived CDR1 and CDR2 are MNHNS and SASEGT. CDR3 DNA sequence: TGTGCCAGCAGGGTAGCGGGGGGGCCCTACGAGCAGTACTTC. The encoded protein is CASRVAGGPYEQYF.

V gene TRBV7-2 combines with J gene TRBJ2-3; D may be TRBD2 (5 bases). Germline V gene data show CDR1 as SGHTA and CDR2 as FQGNSA. V was pared by 5 bases and J by 0 bases, with 15 bases between. The CDR3 consists of 16 residues. CDR3 sequence (DNA): TGTGCCAGCAGCATCAAGGACTTTACTAGCACAGATACGCAGTATTTT. Amino acids: CASSIKDFTSTDTQYF.

The rearrangement links TRBV30 to TRBJ1-2; D is unresolved. Germline CDR1 GTSNPN, CDR2 SVGIG (reference sequence). Deletions cut 4 bases from V and 8 bases from J, with 11 bases between. The CDR3 is 11 residues long. CDR3 in amino acids: CAWTEGGGYTF. The CDR3 bases are TGTGCCTGGACGGAGGGCGGCGGCTACACCTTC.

The J gene is TRBJ1-1, the V gene TRBV5-1; 11 bases are shared with TRBD1. From germline, CDR1 is SGHRS and CDR2 YFSETQ. This CDR3 has 18 amino acids. V lost 0 bases and J lost 5; bases outside the gene matches: 12. The CDR3 DNA follows: TGCGCCAGCAGCTTGGCCGGCGTTGGACAGGGGGCGGTGACTGAAGCTTTCTTT. Translation: CASSLAGVGQGAVTEAFF.

This chain joins TRBV14 and TRBJ2-2; perhaps TRBD1 as D (6 bases). There are 17 residues in the CDR3. The germline CDR1 and CDR2 sequences are SGHDN and FVKESK. Trimming removed 0 bases from V and 7 bases from J, with 18 bases in between. In nucleotides, the CDR3 is TGTGCCAGCAGCCAAGAAAGGGCAGGGGCCAATGGCGGGGAGCTGTTTTTT. The encoded protein is CASSQERAGANGGELFF.

A remark on this clone: The same CDR3 also results from other DNA sequences found in this sample. V is TRBV28 and J is TRBJ1-4; 9 bases match TRBD1. Trimming took 5 bases from V and 7 from J; bases not matched to a gene: 8. Germline-derived CDR1 and CDR2 are MDHEN and SYDVKM. The CDR3 consists of 15 residues. In DNA, the CDR3 is TGTGCCAGCAGTGCTGAAGGGACAGGGTCTGAAAAACTGTTTTTT. This encodes CASSAEGTGSEKLFF.

J is TRBJ2-2 and V is TRBV5-1; possible D gene TRBD1, 5 bases. Germline CDR1 SGHRS, CDR2 YFSETQ. This CDR3 contains 15 residues. V was pared by 5 bases and J by 6 bases, with 17 bases between. The CDR3 DNA sequence: TGCGCCAGCAGTAAGGAAAGGGGATCGGCCGGGGAGCTGTTTTTT. Encoded protein: CASSKERGSAGELFF.

The V call is TRBV6-1, the J call TRBJ2-4; a weak D match, TRBD2 (6 bases). The CDR3 is 14 amino acids. The germline V and J ends were trimmed by 1 base and 6 bases, with 10 bases remaining between them. Germline values: CDR1 MNHNS, CDR2 SASEGT. CDR3 residues: CASSEGDFRNIQYF. The CDR3 nucleotides read TGTGCCAGCAGTGAAGGGGACTTCCGAAACATTCAGTACTTC.

V gene TRBV6-5 combines with J gene TRBJ1-1, with 9 bases identical to TRBD1. Germline trimming cut 3 bases from V and 5 bases from J; bases unmatched to any gene: 7. Germline lookup yields CDR1 MNHEY and CDR2 SVGAGI. The CDR3 extends over 15 amino acids. This chain's CDR3 is CASSYATGGITEAFF. For the CDR3, the DNA is TGTGCCAGCAGTTATGCGACAGGGGGGATTACTGAAGCTTTCTTT.

The chain is built from TRBV4-2 and TRBJ2-3; 7 bases map to TRBD1. The length of the CDR3 is 15 residues. Trimming cost V 0 bases and J 2 bases; bases outside gene matches: 2. The germline V gene has CDR1 LGHNA and CDR2 YNFKEQ. Here the CDR3 reads CASSQEGGVTDTQYF. The CDR3 DNA is TGTGCCAGCAGCCAAGAAGGGGGCGTCACAGATACGCAGTATTTT.

J is TRBJ1-1 and V is TRBV6-5, with D maybe TRBD1 (5 bases). This CDR3 spans 14 amino acids. V lost 6 bases and J 1 base, leaving 12 bases between the germline ends. CDR1 is MNHEY and CDR2 is SVGAGI in the germline V gene. CDR3 sequence reads: CASSTRGGNTEAFF. The CDR3 nucleotides are TGTGCCAGCAGCACTCGGGGGGGGAACACTGAAGCTTTCTTT.

This clone has just one count. The CDR3 region has the DNA TGTGCCAGCAGTGCGGGACACCTTTCCGCCGGGGAGCTGTTTTTT. This encodes CASSAGHLSAGELFF. The chain combines TRBV2 with TRBJ2-2, with TRBD1 as a possible D gene (6 bases). The CDR3 is 15 amino acids. Trimming stripped 4 bases from V and 6 bases from J, with 15 bases between. In germline, CDR1 is SNHLY, CDR2 FYNNEI.

This sequence joins TRBV6-5 and TRBJ1-3, with D possibly being TRBD1 (5 bases). This CDR3 region has 11 residues. CDR1 is MNHEY and CDR2 is SVGAGI in the germline V gene. Trimming removed 8 bases from V and 4 bases from J, with 6 bases in between. The CDR3 spells CASRGGNTIYF. The CDR3 nucleotides are TGTGCCAGCCGGGGGGGAAACACCATATATTTT.

The chain couples TRBV7-9 to TRBJ2-7, with 7 bases identical to TRBD1. The trim removed 2 bases at V and 0 bases at J, leaving 4 bases unmatched. This CDR3 is 15 amino acids long. In germline, CDR1 is SEHNR, CDR2 FQNEAQ (reference sequence). CDR3 sequence: CASSLLAGGSYEQYF. The CDR3 coding sequence is TGTGCCAGCAGCTTATTAGCAGGGGGCTCCTACGAGCAGTACTTC.

The chain uses TRBV9 and TRBJ2-1; TRBD1 aligns across 7 bases. Per germline, CDR1 SGDLS and CDR2 YYNGEE. Germline trimming cut 4 bases from V and 2 bases from J; bases unmatched to any gene: 6. CDR3 length: 15 residues. CDR3 region: CASSLDRVTYNEQFF. As DNA, the CDR3 is TGTGCCAGCAGCCTCGACAGGGTTACCTACAATGAGCAGTTCTTC.

J is TRBJ2-1 and V is TRBV14; 8 positions match TRBD2. With 0 bases clipped from V and 7 bases from J, the junction kept 11 bases outside the gene matches. CDR1 SGHDN and CDR2 FVKESK come from the germline V gene. CDR3 length: 17 residues. The CDR3 coding sequence is TGTGCCAGCAGCCAAGATCTTCACGGGGGGGCCGGGAATGAGCAGTTCTTC. It encodes CASSQDLHGGAGNEQFF.

With regard to this clone: A read error may produce the germline difference seen at one junction end. The chain recombines TRBV2 with TRBJ2-5; TRBD1 agrees at 11 bases. Germline values: CDR1 SNHLY, CDR2 FYNNEI. There are 22 residues in the CDR3. As DNA, the CDR3 is TGTGCCAGCATGAGGTTTACAGAGGGACAGGGGGAGGTCAGGGGTTACCATGAGACCCAGTACTTC. This encodes CASMRFTEGQGEVRGYHETQYF.

This clone was observed a handful of times. J is TRBJ2-1 and V is TRBV7-9; D may be TRBD2 (6 bases). Germline loops: CDR1 SEHNR, CDR2 FQNEAQ (reference sequence). Trimming took off 5 bases at V and 5 bases at J, with 16 bases between the two ends. CDR3 size: 15 residues. The chain's CDR3 is CASSPPGIADNEQFF. Written as DNA, the CDR3 is TGTGCCAGCAGCCCCCCTGGGATAGCGGACAATGAGCAGTTCTTC.

The CDR3 reads CASSFPWTGQNTGELFF. In DNA form, the CDR3 reads TGTGCCAGCAGCTTCCCCTGGACAGGGCAGAACACCGGGGAGCTGTTTTTT. V gene TRBV7-8 combines with J gene TRBJ2-2; 8 bases agree with TRBD1. This CDR3 has 17 residues. J was trimmed by 1 base and V by 3 bases; bases with no gene match: 7. Looked up from germline, CDR1 is SGHVS and CDR2 is FQNEAQ.

V usage is TRBV4-1 and J usage is TRBJ2-1; a weak D match, TRBD2 (5 bases). Trimming stripped 0 bases from V and 7 bases from J, with 16 bases between. The CDR3 extends over 16 amino acids. Germline-derived CDR1 and CDR2 are MGHRA and YSYEKL. CDR3 residues: CASSQDGGPYPNEQFF. The CDR3 DNA is TGCGCCAGCAGCCAAGATGGAGGACCCTACCCGAATGAGCAGTTCTTC.

The chain combines TRBV6-6 with TRBJ2-5; the match to TRBD1 covers 8 bases. CDR1 and CDR2 (germline): MNHNY, SVGAGI (reference sequence). V shed 2 bases, J shed 5 bases, and the junction held 7 bases outside the gene matches. The CDR3 sequence is 15 residues long. For the CDR3, the DNA is TGTGCCAGCAGTTACGGCAGGGGGCGTACGGAGACCCAGTACTTC. Its translation: CASSYGRGRTETQYF.

The chain carries TRBV9 and TRBJ2-7, with TRBD1 matching over 7 bases. Germline V lookup: CDR1 SGDLS, CDR2 YYNGEE. The CDR3 extends over 15 amino acids. With 0 bases clipped from V and 0 bases from J, the junction kept 3 bases outside the gene matches. As DNA, the CDR3 is TGTGCCAGCAGCGTAGATACAGGGGCCTCCTACGAGCAGTACTTC. Amino acid sequence: CASSVDTGASYEQYF.

The V and J genes are TRBV5-1 and TRBJ1-4, with D possibly matching TRBD1 (5 bases). This CDR3 region has 15 residues. CDR1 is SGHRS, CDR2 YFSETQ, per germline. Trimming shortened V by 0 bases and J by 6 bases, and 12 bases separated the two germline ends. CDR3 protein: CASSLGAGPHEKLFF. The CDR3 coding sequence is TGCGCCAGCAGCTTGGGCGCAGGGCCTCATGAAAAACTGTTTTTT.

The genes are TRBV18 and TRBJ1-5; tentative D call: TRBD1 (5 bases). There are 15 residues in the CDR3. Germline CDR1 and CDR2: KGHSH and LQKENI. Trimming shortened V by 1 base and J by 3 bases, and 10 bases separated the two germline ends. The CDR3 protein is CASSPQQGDNQPQHF. The CDR3, as DNA: TGTGCCAGCTCACCACAACAAGGGGACAATCAGCCCCAGCATTTT.